This entry lists 20 T cell receptor beta chains sequenced from one sample in a study of T cell repertoires in cytomegalovirus infection. Their cognate antigens are unknown. TCRdb recomputed calls from the reads with MiXCR, one row per CDR3 protein. The profile shows about 920,000 distinct CDR3 sequences, roughly 31% of them singletons. Here the sequenced sample was cultured CD8+ T cells from PBMCs, taken from culture after CMV antigen stimulation. These receptors were taken from a human donor in good health (CMV status not recorded). Some clones in this sample may be carry-over from other donors' samples.

V usage is TRBV25-1 and J usage is TRBJ2-5; weak D call: TRBD2 (7 bases). The germline gives CDR1 MGHDK, CDR2 SYGVNS. Trimming removed 4 bases at V and 4 bases at J, with 13 bases between. CDR3 size: 14 residues. The chain's CDR3 is CASSGGGSRETQYF. The CDR3 nucleotides are TGTGCCAGCAGTGGCGGGGGCTCCCGAGAGACCCAGTACTTC. Full variable domain (remainder filled in from reference TRBV25-1 and TRBJ2-5): EADIYQTPRYLVIGTGKKITLECSQTMGHDKMYWYQQDPGMELHLIHYSYGVNSTEKGDLSSESTVSRIRTEHFPLTLESARPSHTSQYLCASSGGGSRETQYFGPGTRLLVL.

J is TRBJ1-5 and V is TRBV24-1, with D unclear. V was trimmed by 2 bases and J by 4 bases, leaving 5 bases between them. This CDR3 has 13 residues. Looked up from germline, CDR1 is KGHDR and CDR2 is SFDVKD. CDR3 DNA sequence: TGTGCCACCAGTGATTCTTGGAATCAGCCCCAGCATTTT. This gives the protein CATSDSWNQPQHF.

V usage is TRBV7-6 and J usage is TRBJ1-1; D perhaps matches TRBD1 (6 bases). This CDR3 spans 17 amino acids. The V end was cut by 1 base, the J end by 4 bases, with 19 bases between. CDR1 and CDR2 (germline): SGHVS, FNYEAQ. In nucleotides, the CDR3 is TGTGCCAGCAGCTTAGAAATCGGGGGCGCCCGAGGCACTGAAGCTTTCTTT. This encodes CASSLEIGGARGTEAFF. The whole variable domain, filled in from reference TRBV7-6 and TRBJ1-1, reads GAGVSQSPRYKVTKRGQDVALRCDPISGHVSLYWYRQALGQGPEFLTYFNYEAQQDKSGLPNDRFSAERPEGSISTLTIQRTEQRDSAMYRCASSLEIGGARGTEAFFGQGTRLTVV.

This clonotype occurred a few times. The rearrangement joins TRBV5-8 to TRBJ1-2, with 8 bases that match TRBD1. In germline, CDR1 is SGHTS, CDR2 YDEGEE. V gave up 0 bases and J gave up 3 bases; unmatched junction bases: 4. This CDR3 is built from 15 residues. The CDR3 loop is CASSLGTGFYYGYTF. The CDR3 DNA reads as TGTGCCAGCAGCTTGGGGACAGGGTTTTACTATGGCTACACCTTC.

The chain uses TRBV29-1 and TRBJ1-1; 10 bases are shared with TRBD1. Trimming cost V 5 bases and J 4 bases; bases outside gene matches: 4. Germline CDR1 is SQVTM and CDR2 is ANQGSEA. The CDR3 length is 13 residues. Here the CDR3 DNA reads TGCAGCGTTAAGACAGGGGGCGTCACTGAAGCTTTCTTT. This translates into CSVKTGGVTEAFF.

The chain links TRBV12-3 or TRBV12-4 to TRBJ1-5; perhaps TRBD1 as D (5 bases). The CDR3 consists of 14 residues. Trimming removed 4 bases at V and 5 bases at J, with 12 bases between. This CDR3 is CASSYGDADQPQHF. The CDR3 DNA is TGTGCCAGCAGTTACGGGGACGCCGATCAGCCCCAGCATTTT.

The rearrangement uses TRBV27 and TRBJ1-1; unclear D gene. This CDR3 contains 15 residues. Germline CDR1 reads MNHEY; CDR2 reads SMNVEV (reference sequence). The germline V and J ends were trimmed by 3 bases and 4 bases, with 15 bases remaining between them. The CDR3 DNA is TGTGCCAGCAGTTTGGGATTACAAGGGAGCACTGAAGCTTTCTTT. This translates into CASSLGLQGSTEAFF.

The chain joins TRBV5-6 to TRBJ2-7; TRBD1 matches 7 bases. CDR3 length: 14 amino acids. Germline CDR1 SGHDT, CDR2 YYEEEE. V gave up 3 bases and J gave up 5 bases; unmatched junction bases: 8. As DNA, the CDR3 is TGTGCCAGCAGCTCCGACAGGGAGATCCACGAGCAGTACTTC. Translated: CASSSDREIHEQYF.

This clonotype was observed at least ten times. This chain connects TRBV7-9 to TRBJ2-6; a possible D gene is TRBD2 (5 bases). Germline V lookup: CDR1 SEHNR, CDR2 FQNEAQ (reference sequence). The CDR3 covers 16 residues. The V end was cut by 1 base, the J end by 0 bases, with 7 bases between. This CDR3 reads CASSLVGLSGANVLTF. CDR3 in DNA: TGTGCCAGCAGCTTAGTTGGACTCTCTGGGGCCAACGTCCTGACTTTC.

The genes are TRBV9 and TRBJ1-2, with D hard to call. Germline CDR1 SGDLS, CDR2 YYNGEE. V was clipped by 2 bases and J by 8 bases, with 13 bases between them. This CDR3 has 13 residues. The CDR3 DNA reads as TGTGCCAGCAGCGTGGCAGAGAACGGAGGCTACACCTTC. Amino acids: CASSVAENGGYTF.

This clonotype was counted many times. The CDR3 region is CASSYSGSYGYTF. Written as DNA, the CDR3 is TGTGCCAGCAGTTACTCTGGTTCCTATGGCTACACCTTC. V is TRBV6-6 and J is TRBJ1-2; D unclear. Trimming left V 0 bases short and J 4 bases short, with 6 bases between. The germline gives CDR1 MNHNY, CDR2 SVGAGI (reference sequence). The CDR3 is made up of 13 amino acids.

The J gene is TRBJ2-2, the V gene TRBV6-1; D unresolved. The CDR3 has 13 amino acids. Trimming removed 7 bases at V and 4 bases at J, with 10 bases between. Per germline, CDR1 MNHNS and CDR2 SASEGT. CDR3 protein: CASTLVGTGELFF. The CDR3 DNA sequence: TGTGCCAGCACCCTCGTTGGCACCGGGGAGCTGTTTTTT.

The sample holds a few counts of this clonotype. The chain has TRBV27 and TRBJ1-2; TRBD1 agrees at 8 bases. The germline V gene has CDR1 MNHEY and CDR2 SMNVEV (reference sequence). This CDR3 region has 12 residues. J lost 14 bases, V lost 5 bases, and 10 bases had no gene match. The CDR3 bases are TGTGCCAGCAGTACTGGACAGGGAGGGTTGACCTTC. Amino acids: CASSTGQGGLTF.

This clonotype was seen a handful of times. The chain couples TRBV5-6 to TRBJ1-5; 7 bases agree with TRBD1. In germline, CDR1 is SGHDT, CDR2 YYEEEE. With V trimmed by 3 bases and J by 3 bases, 6 bases remained unmatched. This CDR3 spans 15 amino acids. The CDR3 region has the DNA TGTGCCAGCAGCTCAACAGGGGTGGTCAATCAGCCCCAGCATTTT. Translated, it gives CASSSTGVVNQPQHF.

This clonotype has ten or more counts. The chain joins TRBV5-1 to TRBJ2-1; D may correspond to TRBD1 or TRBD2 (5 bases each). The CDR3 loop spans 13 amino acids. Germline V lookup: CDR1 SGHRS, CDR2 YFSETQ. Deletions cut 7 bases from V and 0 bases from J, with 8 bases between. This CDR3 reads CASRGSSYNEQFF. The CDR3 nucleotides read TGCGCCAGCCGGGGCAGCTCCTACAATGAGCAGTTCTTC.

This clonotype turned up a few times. The chain joins TRBV11-3 to TRBJ1-1; TRBD1 might be the D (5 bases). V lost 6 bases to trimming and J lost 7 bases, with 18 bases between them. Germline CDR1 SGHNT, CDR2 YENEEA. The length of the CDR3 is 14 residues. This CDR3 is CASRDANTGGEAFF. DNA for the CDR3: TGTGCCAGCAGAGACGCGAACACAGGCGGTGAAGCTTTCTTT. The full variable domain, rest sourced from reference TRBV11-3 and TRBJ1-1, is EAGVVQSPRYKIIEKKQPVAFWCNPISGHNTLYWYLQNLGQGPELLIRYENEEAVDDSQLPKDRFSAERLKGVDSTLKIQPAELGDSAVYLCASRDANTGGEAFFGQGTRLTVV.

V and J are TRBV10-3 and TRBJ1-1; D is unclear. The V end lost 0 bases, the J end lost 8 bases, and 10 bases lay between the germline ends. CDR1 and CDR2 from the germline V gene are ENHRY and SYGVKD. This CDR3 comprises 13 residues. The CDR3 reads CAISESTEDEAFF. CDR3 in DNA: TGTGCCATCAGTGAGTCGACGGAGGACGAAGCTTTCTTT.

The rearrangement uses TRBV7-8 and TRBJ2-7; TRBD2 aligns across 7 bases. CDR1 SGHVS and CDR2 FQNEAQ come from the germline V gene. CDR3 length: 14 residues. With 5 bases clipped from V and 6 bases from J, the junction kept 10 bases outside the gene matches. The CDR3: CASSSRSGGAEQYV. For the CDR3, the DNA is TGTGCCAGCAGCAGCCGATCGGGGGGAGCCGAGCAGTACGTC.

The chain carries TRBV2 and TRBJ1-2; TRBD1 aligns across 9 bases. The CDR3 consists of 16 residues. V lost 4 bases to trimming and J lost 2 bases; unmatched junction nucleotides: 8. The germline CDR1 and CDR2 sequences are SNHLY and FYNNEI. CDR3 in DNA: TGTGCCAGCAGTGGGGAGGACAGGGGCCCAAACTATGGCTACACCTTC. Its protein product is CASSGEDRGPNYGYTF.

This clonotype has at least ten counts. This chain connects TRBV7-8 to TRBJ2-3, with a possible D match to TRBD2 (7 bases). CDR1 and CDR2 from the germline V gene are SGHVS and FQNEAQ. The CDR3 is 14 amino acids. V lost 10 bases and J 0 bases, leaving 14 bases between the germline ends. The DNA of the CDR3 is TGTGCCACCATAGGGGGGGCTAGCACAGATACGCAGTATTTT. Protein sequence: CATIGGASTDTQYF.